These T cell receptor beta chains were read from a single sample in a study of control samples from healthy donors and cancer patients. TCRdb's copy holds only in-frame clones and misses some; the assay was immunoSEQ multiplex PCR. The data hold around 94,000 clones, with around nine tenths observed a single time. Sequencing was carried out using blood. The receptors were gathered from a woman under 30 in good health. Both conserved end residues are part of each CDR3. The D gene is left open where the match is weak. A clone size is listed for some rows: how often the clone was seen (once, few, many), or a class if it is expanded.

V	size	D	length	J	DNA	CDR3
TRBV9	once	NA	14	TRBJ1-2	TGTGCCAGCAGCGTAGATAACAGTAACTATGGCTACACCTTC	CASSVDNSNYGYTF
TRBV9	NA	TRBD1	14	TRBJ1-1	TGTGCCAGCAGCGGTCATAACAGGGGTGGGGAAGCTTTCTTT	CASSGHNRGGEAFF
TRBV7-9	NA	NA	15	TRBJ1-3	TGTGCCAGCAGCTTGGCCCGGAGCTCTGGAAACACCATATATTTT	CASSLARSSGNTIYF
TRBV5-1	NA	NA	18	TRBJ2-7	TGCGCCAGCAGCGAGGACGACAACCGATGGGGCACTTCCTACGAGCAGTACTTC	CASSEDDNRWGTSYEQYF
TRBV4-2	NA	NA	15	TRBJ2-3	TGTGCCAGCAGCCAAGCCGGGACCCTCACAGATACGCAGTATTTT	CASSQAGTLTDTQYF
TRBV27	NA	NA	14	TRBJ2-7	TGTGCCAGCAGACCAGGGGAAATAAGCTACGAGCAGTACTTC	CASRPGEISYEQYF
TRBV10-2	few	TRBD1	13	TRBJ1-2	TGCGCCACCACCCTACCGGACAGGGATGGCTACACCTTC	CATTLPDRDGYTF
TRBV5-1	NA	NA	16	TRBJ1-1	TGCGCCAGCAGCTTTATGGGGGGCGAGTGGAACACTGAAGCTTTCTTT	CASSFMGGEWNTEAFF
TRBV18	NA	NA	14	TRBJ2-2	TGTGCCAGCTCAAGGCAGGGGAACACCGGGGAGCTGTTTTTT	CASSRQGNTGELFF
TRBV29-1	NA	NA	15	TRBJ1-2	TGCAGCGTTGCACTCCCCCTGGGGGGATTCTATGGCTACACCTTC	CSVALPLGGFYGYTF
TRBV18	NA	TRBD1	14	TRBJ1-1	TGTGCCAGCTCACCCGGGACAGGGAGAACTGAAGCTTTCTTT	CASSPGTGRTEAFF
TRBV27	NA	NA	12	TRBJ1-2	TGTGCCAGCAGAGAGGGTGGCTATGGCTACACCTTC	CASREGGYGYTF
TRBV5-6	NA	NA	13	TRBJ2-3	TGTGCCAGCAGCCCGACCTACACAGATACGCAGTATTTT	CASSPTYTDTQYF
TRBV11-3	NA	NA	15	TRBJ1-3	TGTGCCAGCAGCACCAACAGGGAGGCTGGAAACACCATATATTTT	CASSTNREAGNTIYF
TRBV3-1/TRBV3-2	NA	NA	14	TRBJ2-3	TGTGCCAGCAGCCAAGAACAGGGACCAGATACGCAGTATTTT	CASSQEQGPDTQYF
TRBV6-5	NA	NA	15	TRBJ1-5	TGTGCCAGCAGTCTAGGGAAATTTAGCAATCAGCCCCAGCATTTT	CASSLGKFSNQPQHF
TRBV7-2	NA	NA	15	TRBJ2-7	TGTGCCAGCAGCTTAGCACCCGGTCAGTACGACGAGCAGTACTTC	CASSLAPGQYDEQYF
TRBV12-3/TRBV12-4	NA	NA	12	TRBJ2-3	TGTGCCAGCGTTCGGAACCTTGGCGCGCAGTATTTT	CASVRNLGAQYF
TRBV13	NA	NA	13	TRBJ1-1	TGTGCCAGCAGCGGGCAGGGAGTAGCTGAAGCTTTCTTT	CASSGQGVAEAFF
TRBV9	NA	NA	17	TRBJ2-7	TGTGCCAGCAGCGTCCGCGAGGTCGCCCTGGGCTCCTACGAGCAGTACTTC	CASSVREVALGSYEQYF
TRBV15	NA	TRBD1	15	TRBJ1-1	TGTGCCACCAGCAGAGGACAGGGGGCATTCACTGAAGCTTTCTTT	CATSRGQGAFTEAFF
TRBV15	NA	TRBD1	16	TRBJ2-7	TGTGCCACCAGCAGAGATGCGGGACAGGGGGCGGCCGTGCAGTACTTC	CATSRDAGQGAAVQYF
TRBV3-1/TRBV3-2	NA	NA	12	TRBJ2-7	TGTGCCAGCAGCCAAGAAAGTCGCGAGCAGTACTTC	CASSQESREQYF
TRBV19	NA	TRBD1	16	TRBJ1-1	TGTGCCAGTAGTAATCCACAGGGGCTTTCTGTCACTGAAGCTTTCTTT	CASSNPQGLSVTEAFF
TRBV5-1	NA	NA	13	TRBJ1-2	TGCGCCAGCAGCTTTCGAGCTAACTATGGCTACACCTTC	CASSFRANYGYTF
TRBV3-1/TRBV3-2	NA	TRBD2	18	TRBJ2-7	TGTGCCAGCAGCCAAGGGGGCTCAGCGGGGGTAACCTCCTACGAGCAGTACTTC	CASSQGGSAGVTSYEQYF